The 20 T cell receptor beta chains below come from one sample, sequenced in a study of CD4 T cell repertoires in COVID-19 (dated by TCRdb to 2020 to 2022). Libraries were built with the immunoSEQ multiplex PCR assay. The table comes from immuneACCESS by way of TCRdb, which keeps in-frame sequences with V and J called. Part of the clones is missing from these tables; in studies checked, under half for an unresolved V gene and the rest for unknown reasons. This sample holds fewer than 30,000 clones; 93% were observed only once. The top ten clones comprise around 0.66% of the sample. Uncultured memory T cell samples were subjected to sequencing directly after ex vivo isolation. The sequencing here drew on circulating follicular helper CD4+ T cells (cTfh) from blood, taken before the COVID-19 pandemic. The cell subset or site label corresponds to: circulating T follicular helper cells. The source is a human donor who had COVID-19.

The rearrangement uses TRBV28 and TRBJ1-1; weak D call: TRBD1 (6 bases). Trimming shortened V by 3 bases and J by 4 bases, and 15 bases separated the two germline ends. CDR1 is MDHEN, CDR2 SYDVKM, per germline. The CDR3 is 15 residues long. This chain's CDR3 is CASSFTQGWSTEAFF. The DNA of the CDR3 is TGTGCCAGCAGTTTTACGCAGGGGTGGAGCACTGAAGCTTTCTTT.

The chain joins TRBV6-1 to TRBJ2-3; 7 bases are shared with TRBD1. This CDR3 spans 16 amino acids. Germline CDR1 reads MNHNS; CDR2 reads SASEGT. With 4 bases clipped from V and 2 bases from J, the junction kept 9 bases outside the gene matches. The CDR3 nucleotides read TGTGCCAGCAGTGCTTACCGGGACAGACACACAGATACGCAGTATTTT. This gives the protein CASSAYRDRHTDTQYF.

The V gene is TRBV28, the J gene TRBJ1-5; 7 positions agree with TRBD1. CDR3 size: 16 residues. Germline CDR1 MDHEN, CDR2 SYDVKM. Germline trimming cut 2 bases from V and 3 bases from J; bases unmatched to any gene: 7. The CDR3 here is CASSLKRGPYNQPQHF. CDR3 bases: TGTGCCAGCAGTTTAAAGAGGGGGCCTTACAATCAGCCCCAGCATTTT.

This sequence joins TRBV15 and TRBJ2-7, with 7 nucleotides matching TRBD2. After removal of 2 bases from V and 2 bases from J, the junction contained 3 bases not matched to a gene. CDR1 and CDR2 from the germline V gene are LNHNV and YYDKDF (reference sequence). CDR3 size: 14 residues. CDR3 in DNA: TGTGCCACCAGCAGATCGGGAGGTCCCTACGAGCAGTACTTC. Its protein is CATSRSGGPYEQYF.

This clone was counted only a few times. This chain links TRBV11-2 with TRBJ1-2; D ambiguous. The CDR3 totals 12 residues. Germline lookup yields CDR1 SGHAT and CDR2 FQNNGV. Trimming cost V 5 bases and J 4 bases, with 8 bases left between them. The CDR3 nucleotides read TGTGCCAGCAGCCGCGTCCCCTATGGCTACACCTTC. Amino acids: CASSRVPYGYTF.

The chain combines TRBV21-1 with TRBJ2-5; the table's D call, TRBD2, was not checked against the DNA. TRBV21-1 is classified as a pseudogene. The CDR3 consists of 15 residues. The chain's CDR3 is CASKMPGLPPKTQYF. In nucleotides, the CDR3 is TGTGCCAGCAAAATGCCGGGACTCCCGCCAAAGACCCAGTACTTC.

The chain's CDR3 is CASSIGTADRGTEAFF. Written as DNA, the CDR3 is TGTGCCAGTAGTATAGGTACGGCTGACAGGGGCACTGAAGCTTTCTTT. The chain combines TRBV19 with TRBJ1-1; TRBD1 agrees at 8 bases. V trimming: 1 base; J trimming: 4 bases; junction bases outside the gene matches: 8. The CDR3 loop spans 16 amino acids. CDR1 and CDR2 (germline): LNHDA, SQIVND (reference sequence).

The chain has TRBV19 and TRBJ2-3, with D perhaps matching TRBD2 (6 bases). The CDR3 consists of 14 residues. Germline CDR1 LNHDA, CDR2 SQIVND (reference sequence). Trimming took off 3 bases at V and 6 bases at J, with 13 bases between the two ends. This CDR3 reads CASSITSGLDTQYF. CDR3 nucleotide sequence: TGTGCCAGTAGTATTACCTCGGGACTCGATACGCAGTATTTT.

This clone is a singleton in its sample. CDR3 nucleotides: TGTGCCAGCAGCTATACGACAGGGAACGAAAAACTGTTTTTT. The encoded protein is CASSYTTGNEKLFF. The chain carries TRBV5-6 and TRBJ1-4, with 7 bases fitting TRBD1. V lost 3 bases, J lost 8 bases, and 7 bases stayed unmatched. Per germline, CDR1 SGHDT and CDR2 YYEEEE. There are 14 residues in the CDR3. The full variable domain, its missing parts supplied by reference TRBV5-6 and TRBJ1-4, is DAGVTQSPTHLIKTRGQQVTLRCSPKSGHDTVSWYQQALGQGPQFIFQYYEEEERQRGNFPDRFSGHQFPNYSSELNVNALLLGDSALYLCASSYTTGNEKLFFGSGTQLSVL.

The chain recombines TRBV28 with TRBJ2-7, with 7 bases fitting TRBD1. V gave up 6 bases and J gave up 2 bases; unmatched junction bases: 7. Germline CDR1 and CDR2: MDHEN and SYDVKM. The CDR3 sequence is 14 residues long. The chain's CDR3 is CASRSPGQPYEQYF. The CDR3 coding sequence is TGTGCCAGCAGGTCTCCGGGACAGCCCTACGAGCAGTACTTC. Full variable domain (rest looked up from reference TRBV28 and TRBJ2-7): DVKVTQSSRYLVKRTGEKVFLECVQDMDHENMFWYRQDPGLGLRLIYFSYDVKMKEKGDIPEGYSVSREKKERFSLILESASTNQTSMYLCASRSPGQPYEQYFGPGTRLTVT.

The CDR3 DNA follows: TGCGCCAGCAGCGCGGGAGGACTAGCGGGATCCTACGAGCAGTACTTC. Translating gives CASSAGGLAGSYEQYF. The V gene is TRBV5-1, the J gene TRBJ2-7; 12 bases align to TRBD2. Germline-derived CDR1 and CDR2 are SGHRS and YFSETQ. Unmatched junction bases numbered 6, after V lost 4 bases and J lost 1 base. The CDR3 runs 16 residues.

This chain links TRBV7-2 with TRBJ2-1, with no clear D. The CDR3 totals 13 residues. CDR1 and CDR2 (germline): SGHTA, FQGNSA. The V and J ends lost 2 bases and 2 bases respectively, with 4 bases between them. This CDR3 is CASSLRAYNEQFF. The CDR3 nucleotides read TGTGCCAGCAGCTTACGGGCCTACAATGAGCAGTTCTTC.

The chain carries TRBV4-1 and TRBJ2-1, with 8 bases that match TRBD1. Germline V CDR1 and CDR2: MGHRA, YSYEKL. The length of the CDR3 is 15 residues. With 2 bases clipped from V and 4 bases from J, the junction kept 4 bases outside the gene matches. The CDR3 spells CASSQLQGVYNEQFF. The CDR3, as DNA: TGCGCCAGCAGCCAATTACAGGGGGTGTACAATGAGCAGTTCTTC.

This chain connects TRBV7-3 to TRBJ1-6, with D unclear. The CDR3 contains 15 residues. Germline V gene sequence: CDR1 SGHTA, CDR2 FQGTGA. V dropped 5 bases and J dropped 6 bases, with 14 bases sitting between them. The CDR3 region is CASSDSGRSNSPLHF. Written as DNA, the CDR3 is TGTGCCAGCAGCGACTCCGGGAGGTCTAATTCACCCCTCCACTTT.

The chain employs TRBV7-9 and TRBJ2-2; 9 nucleotides agree with TRBD1. The J segment lost 6 bases and the V segment lost 1 base, leaving 9 bases of the junction unmatched. The germline CDR1 and CDR2 sequences are SEHNR and FQNEAQ (reference sequence). This CDR3 has 17 residues. The CDR3 region has the DNA TGTGCCAGCAGCTTAGGTGCGGGACAGGGATTGTCCGGGGAGCTGTTTTTT. Amino acid sequence: CASSLGAGQGLSGELFF.

The chain is built from TRBV28 and TRBJ1-1; unclear D gene. Germline CDR1 reads MDHEN; CDR2 reads SYDVKM. The CDR3 contains 15 residues. Trimming took off 6 bases at V and 1 base at J, with 15 bases between the two ends. The CDR3 DNA reads TGTGCCAGCAGAGTTCAAACCGGGAAGAACACTGAAGCTTTCTTT. Its protein is CASRVQTGKNTEAFF.

The chain recombines TRBV12-5 with TRBJ2-1; no clear D. CDR1 and CDR2 (germline): LGHNT, FRNRAP. This CDR3 has 13 residues. V dropped 1 base and J dropped 6 bases, with 7 bases sitting between them. In DNA, the CDR3 is TGTGCTAGTGGTTTGGACTTCCTCAATGAGCAGTTCTTC. Protein product: CASGLDFLNEQFF.

The rearrangement uses TRBV6-5 and TRBJ1-1, with 10 bases fitting TRBD1. The CDR3 is made up of 14 amino acids. Trimming cost V 8 bases and J 7 bases; bases outside gene matches: 10. Germline values: CDR1 MNHEY, CDR2 SVGAGI. The CDR3 loop is CASLRGTGAGEAFF. CDR3 DNA sequence: TGTGCCAGCCTCAGAGGGACAGGGGCGGGTGAAGCTTTCTTT.

This clone is a singleton in its sample. The chain has TRBV6-4 and TRBJ2-7; D is possibly TRBD2 (7 bases). The CDR3 covers 15 residues. Trimming shortened V by 7 bases and J by 7 bases, and 23 bases separated the two germline ends. Germline CDR1 reads MRHNA; CDR2 reads SNTAGT. The CDR3 spells CASISRGGTTGEQYF. DNA of the CDR3: TGTGCCAGCATTTCAAGGGGGGGTACTACAGGGGAGCAGTACTTC.

The rearrangement joins TRBV7-9 to TRBJ2-7, with 10 positions matching TRBD1. The CDR3 loop spans 14 amino acids. The J segment lost 5 bases and the V segment lost 5 bases, leaving 6 bases of the junction unmatched. The germline gives CDR1 SEHNR, CDR2 FQNEAQ (reference sequence). The CDR3 nucleotides read TGTGCCAGCAGCGCGGGACAGGGGAGAGACGAGCAGTACTTC. Translating gives CASSAGQGRDEQYF.